The 28 T cell receptor beta chains in this list originate from one sample, sequenced in a study of blood T cell repertoires in COVID-19. Sequencing used immunoSEQ multiplex PCR; TCRdb keeps in-frame clones, though not all of them. The data show roughly 97,000 clones, 75% to 95% seen once. Sequenced input: peripheral blood. The source of these receptors is a man between 60 and 75 years old with acute or convalescent COVID-19.

The gene calls are TRBV3-1 (or the pseudogene TRBV3-2) and TRBJ2-7, with D uncertain. The germline CDR1 and CDR2 sequences are LGHDT and YNNKEL (reference sequence). CDR3 length equals 13 residues. Trimming took 2 bases from V and 5 from J, leaving 10 bases between them. The CDR3 protein is CASSQSRVDEQYF. CDR3 DNA: TGTGCCAGCAGCCAATCGCGCGTCGACGAGCAGTACTTC.

This chain connects TRBV25-1 to TRBJ1-1; D gene uncertain. This CDR3 region has 15 residues. Germline V gene data show CDR1 as MGHDK and CDR2 as SYGVNS. Trimming shortened V by 1 base and J by 3 bases, and 12 bases separated the two germline ends. CDR3: CASSESWRADTEAFF. Written as DNA, the CDR3 is TGTGCCAGCAGTGAATCATGGAGGGCGGACACTGAAGCTTTCTTT.

The chain links TRBV5-6 to TRBJ2-1, with a possible D match to TRBD1 (6 bases). The CDR3 has 16 residues. CDR1 is SGHDT and CDR2 is YYEEEE in the germline V gene. With 6 bases removed from V and 2 bases from J, the gap between germline ends came to 18 bases. The CDR3 is CASTTDRSSTYNEQFF. CDR3 DNA: TGTGCCAGCACCACCGACAGGTCCAGCACCTACAATGAGCAGTTCTTC.

Written as DNA, the CDR3 is TGTGCCAGCTCGCCTACAGGGTATGGCTACACCTTC. As protein: CASSPTGYGYTF. This chain links TRBV18 with TRBJ1-2, with a possible D match to TRBD1 (6 bases). The CDR3 extends over 12 amino acids. V lost 6 bases to trimming and J lost 5 bases, with 10 bases between them. The germline CDR1 and CDR2 sequences are KGHSH and LQKENI.

The chain employs TRBV18 and TRBJ1-5; 9 nucleotides align to TRBD1. The V gene end was trimmed by 3 bases and the J gene end by 7 bases; junction bases not matched to a gene: 7. The CDR3 runs to 15 residues. The germline CDR1 and CDR2 sequences are KGHSH and LQKENI. CDR3 in amino acids: CASSPHRGPGQPQHF. As DNA, the CDR3 is TGTGCCAGCTCACCTCACAGGGGGCCGGGACAGCCCCAGCATTTT.

This chain uses TRBV28 with TRBJ1-1; tentatively, D is TRBD1 (5 bases). The length of the CDR3 is 13 residues. The germline V gene encodes CDR1 MDHEN and CDR2 SYDVKM. V lost 6 bases to trimming and J lost 6 bases, with 14 bases between them. The CDR3 bases are TGTGCCAGCAGCTTGGGGGACTGGGCTGAAGCTTTCTTT. It yields the protein CASSLGDWAEAFF.

This chain uses TRBV14 with TRBJ1-2, with a weak D call TRBD1 (6 bases). The CDR3 loop spans 15 amino acids. Germline V gives CDR1 SGHDN, CDR2 FVKESK. Trimming removed 4 bases from V and 4 bases from J, with 16 bases in between. This chain's CDR3 is CASSRGPWWSYGYTF. As DNA, the CDR3 is TGTGCCAGCAGCCGGGGGCCATGGTGGTCCTATGGCTACACCTTC.

The CDR3 sequence: CASSPPPGLSYGYTF. The CDR3, as DNA: TGTGCCAGCAGCCCCCCACCGGGTTTAAGTTATGGCTACACCTTC. J is TRBJ1-2 and V is TRBV7-9; D uncertain. Germline lookup yields CDR1 SEHNR and CDR2 FQNEAQ (reference sequence). Trimming took off 5 bases at V and 5 bases at J, with 18 bases between the two ends. The CDR3 contains 15 residues.

The rearrangement joins TRBV5-6 to TRBJ1-2; D not resolved. CDR3 length: 14 residues. The ends were cut back, 1 base at V and 7 bases at J, with 14 bases in the middle. Germline CDR1 is SGHDT and CDR2 is YYEEEE. CDR3 loop: CASSLWANLGGYTF. CDR3 DNA: TGTGCCAGCAGCTTGTGGGCCAATCTCGGTGGCTACACCTTC.

V is TRBV6-5 and J is TRBJ1-5; D remains unclear. The V end lost 7 bases, the J end lost 0 bases, and 10 bases lay between the germline ends. CDR3 length: 14 residues. Per the germline V gene, CDR1 is MNHEY and CDR2 is SVGAGI. CDR3 in DNA: TGTGCCAGCATGGCGGGTTATAGCAATCAGCCCCAGCATTTT. Amino acids: CASMAGYSNQPQHF.

The chain has TRBV7-8 and TRBJ2-5; the match to TRBD2 covers 8 bases. The germline V gene has CDR1 SGHVS and CDR2 FQNEAQ. V was clipped by 2 bases and J by 2 bases; unmatched bases: 4. This CDR3 region has 15 residues. This chain's CDR3 is CASSLRGGDQETQYF. The CDR3 nucleotides read TGTGCCAGCAGCTTACGGGGGGGCGATCAAGAGACCCAGTACTTC. The whole variable domain, filled in from reference TRBV7-8 and TRBJ2-5, reads GAGVSQSPRYKVAKRGQDVALRCDPISGHVSLFWYQQALGQGPEFLTYFQNEAQLDKSGLPSDRFFAERPEGSVSTLKIQRTQQEDSAVYLCASSLRGGDQETQYFGPGTRLLVL.

The chain employs TRBV7-9 and TRBJ1-2; 10 bases map to TRBD1. The V gene's germline CDR1 is SEHNR and CDR2 FQNEAQ (reference sequence). This CDR3 has 15 residues. V lost 5 bases and J lost 0; bases outside the gene matches: 3. CDR3 coding DNA: TGTGCCAGCAGCCCCGGGACAGGGGCTAACTATGGCTACACCTTC. This codes for CASSPGTGANYGYTF.

This sequence joins TRBV2 and TRBJ1-2; D gene ambiguous. CDR3 length equals 15 residues. The V and J ends lost 5 bases and 3 bases respectively, with 16 bases between them. Germline CDR1 reads SNHLY; CDR2 reads FYNNEI. The CDR3 sequence: CASSSGPPPHYGYTF. CDR3 nucleotide sequence: TGTGCCAGCAGTTCAGGCCCTCCGCCCCACTATGGCTACACCTTC. The variable domain in full, with the rest retrieved from reference TRBV2 and TRBJ1-2, is EPEVTQTPSHQVTQMGQEVILRCVPISNHLYFYWYRQILGQKVEFLVSFYNNEISEKSEIFDDQFSVERPDGSNFTLKIRSTKLEDSAMYFCASSSGPPPHYGYTFGSGTRLTVV.

V gene TRBV19 combines with J gene TRBJ2-5; D gene uncertain. With 7 bases removed from V and 5 bases from J, the gap between germline ends came to 11 bases. CDR1 and CDR2 (germline): LNHDA, SQIVND (reference sequence). The CDR3 has 12 amino acids. Here the CDR3 reads CASNGDTETQYF. The CDR3 region has the DNA TGTGCCAGTAACGGCGACACGGAGACCCAGTACTTC.

The rearrangement links TRBV18 to TRBJ1-2, with 10 bases that match TRBD1. Germline-derived CDR1 and CDR2 are KGHSH and LQKENI. V shed 6 bases and J 4 bases; nucleotides not matched to a gene: 8. CDR3 length: 15 amino acids. Here the CDR3 reads CASSPTGGAVYGYTF. The CDR3 DNA sequence: TGTGCCAGCTCTCCGACAGGGGGCGCCGTCTATGGCTACACCTTC.

The CDR3 loop reads CAISEGGGGESPLHF. CDR3 coding DNA: TGTGCCATCAGTGAGGGGGGGGGAGGCGAATCACCCCTCCACTTT. The chain links TRBV10-3 to TRBJ1-6, with TRBD1 as a possible D gene (5 bases). V gave up 2 bases and J gave up 10 bases, with 15 bases separating them. This CDR3 is built from 15 residues. Germline assignment: CDR1 ENHRY and CDR2 SYGVKD.

This clone is a singleton in its sample. The chain has TRBV9 and TRBJ1-1; D gene uncertain. CDR1 SGDLS and CDR2 YYNGEE come from the germline V gene. CDR3 length: 14 residues. Trimming took 3 bases from V and 2 from J, leaving 11 bases between them. As DNA, the CDR3 is TGTGCCAGCAGCGGAGGAGGAATAAACACTGAAGCTTTCTTT. Amino acids: CASSGGGINTEAFF.

The table lists this clone with a few counts. The chain is built from TRBV19 and TRBJ1-1; 9 nucleotides agree with TRBD1. Germline CDR1 LNHDA, CDR2 SQIVND (reference sequence). The trim removed 6 bases at V and 6 bases at J, leaving 5 bases unmatched. The CDR3 spans 13 residues. The CDR3 DNA is TGTGCCAGTAGGGACAGGGGAAGTCCTGAAGCTTTCTTT. Encoded protein: CASRDRGSPEAFF.

The V call is TRBV30, the J call TRBJ1-6; unclear D gene. CDR1 and CDR2 (germline): GTSNPN, SVGIG (reference sequence). V was clipped by 0 bases and J by 1 base, with 10 bases between them. This CDR3 has 16 amino acids. CDR3 amino acids: CAWSVQEGSYNSPLHF. The CDR3 DNA is TGTGCCTGGAGTGTACAAGAGGGATCCTATAATTCACCCCTCCACTTT.

This CDR3 reads CASSFRDSGPNEQFF. The CDR3 DNA follows: TGCGCCAGCAGTTTCCGGGACTCCGGCCCCAATGAGCAGTTCTTC. The rearrangement joins TRBV23-1 to TRBJ2-1; tentative D call: TRBD2 (6 bases). TRBV23-1 is marked as an open reading frame, function uncertain. V was pared by 5 bases and J by 6 bases, with 17 bases between. The CDR3 is made up of 15 amino acids.

This sequence joins TRBV7-2 and TRBJ1-1, with 9 nucleotides matching TRBD1. Per germline, CDR1 SGHTA and CDR2 FQGNSA. This CDR3 has 13 residues. V gave up 10 bases and J gave up 1 base; unmatched junction bases: 4. The CDR3 DNA is TGTGCCACGGGGACAGGGAGGAACACTGAAGCTTTCTTT. Translation gives CATGTGRNTEAFF.

V and J are TRBV6-5 and TRBJ2-3; 8 nucleotides agree with TRBD2. The CDR3 sequence is 13 residues long. V was pared by 11 bases and J by 2 bases, with 6 bases of the junction left unmatched. Per germline, CDR1 MNHEY and CDR2 SVGAGI. In DNA form, the CDR3 reads TGTGCCGCCGGGGGGGGGTTCACAGATACGCAGTATTTT. It is translated as CAAGGGFTDTQYF.

The chain couples TRBV11-3 to TRBJ2-2; D is unresolved. This CDR3 comprises 15 residues. Germline lookup yields CDR1 SGHNT and CDR2 YENEEA. Trimming took off 4 bases at V and 0 bases at J, with 9 bases between the two ends. The CDR3 DNA reads TGTGCCAGCAGCTCCCTGGGCACGAACACCGGGGAGCTGTTTTTT. As protein: CASSSLGTNTGELFF.

The rearrangement links TRBV2 to TRBJ1-1; D might be TRBD1 (6 bases). CDR3 length: 14 residues. Trimming removed 7 bases from V and 5 bases from J, with 17 bases in between. Germline values: CDR1 SNHLY, CDR2 FYNNEI. In DNA, the CDR3 is TGTGCCAGCACGACTCAGGGGCAAAGGACTGAAGCTTTCTTT. It translates to CASTTQGQRTEAFF.

V usage is TRBV5-4 and J usage is TRBJ1-2; no clear D gene. The V gene lost 1 base and the J gene lost 0 bases, with 7 bases spanning the gap. Germline CDR1 and CDR2: SGHNT and YYREEE (reference sequence). This CDR3 has 14 amino acids. The CDR3 sequence: CASSLQVANYGYTF. CDR3 in DNA: TGTGCCAGCAGCTTGCAGGTAGCTAACTATGGCTACACCTTC.

This chain joins TRBV10-2 and TRBJ1-5; 8 positions agree with TRBD1. The V gene end was trimmed by 2 bases and the J gene end by 2 bases; junction bases not matched to a gene: 5. Per the germline V gene, CDR1 is WSHSY and CDR2 is SAAADI. CDR3 length: 16 amino acids. CDR3 DNA: TGCGCCAGCAGTGAGCTGACAGGGGTTGGCAATCAGCCCCAGCATTTT. This gives the protein CASSELTGVGNQPQHF.

The V call is TRBV5-5, the J call TRBJ1-1; possibly TRBD1 for D (5 bases). CDR3 size: 13 residues. With 6 bases removed from V and 6 bases from J, the gap between germline ends came to 15 bases. The germline CDR1 and CDR2 sequences are SGHKS and YYEKEE (reference sequence). CDR3 DNA: TGTGCCAGCACCGTGGGGCGTCGACCTGAAGCTTTCTTT. Its protein is CASTVGRRPEAFF. The whole variable domain, remainder taken from reference TRBV5-5 and TRBJ1-1, is DAGVTQSPTHLIKTRGQQVTLRCSPISGHKSVSWYQQVLGQGPQFIFQYYEKEERGRGNFPDRFSARQFPNYSSELNVNALLLGDSALYLCASTVGRRPEAFFGQGTRLTVV.

The chain has TRBV25-1 and TRBJ2-5; D is possibly TRBD2 (7 bases). V was shortened by 3 bases and J by 4 bases, with 15 bases between the two germline ends. This CDR3 contains 15 residues. Germline CDR1 MGHDK, CDR2 SYGVNS. CDR3 loop: CASSEPRGGRETQYF. CDR3 in DNA: TGTGCCAGCAGTGAGCCGAGGGGGGGCCGAGAGACCCAGTACTTC.